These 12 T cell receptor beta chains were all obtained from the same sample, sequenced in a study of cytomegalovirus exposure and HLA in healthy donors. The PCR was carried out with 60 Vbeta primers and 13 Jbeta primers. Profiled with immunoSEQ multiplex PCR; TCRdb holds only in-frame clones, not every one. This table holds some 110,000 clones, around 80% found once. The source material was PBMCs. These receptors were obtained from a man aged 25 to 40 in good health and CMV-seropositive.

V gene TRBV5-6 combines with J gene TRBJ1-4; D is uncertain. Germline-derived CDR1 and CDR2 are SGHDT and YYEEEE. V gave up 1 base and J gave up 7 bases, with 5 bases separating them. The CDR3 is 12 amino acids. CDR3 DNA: TGTGCCAGCAGCTTGAAGAGTGAAAAACTGTTTTTT. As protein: CASSLKSEKLFF. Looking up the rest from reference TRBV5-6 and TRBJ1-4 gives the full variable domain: DAGVTQSPTHLIKTRGQQVTLRCSPKSGHDTVSWYQQALGQGPQFIFQYYEEEERQRGNFPDRFSGHQFPNYSSELNVNALLLGDSALYLCASSLKSEKLFFGSGTQLSVL.

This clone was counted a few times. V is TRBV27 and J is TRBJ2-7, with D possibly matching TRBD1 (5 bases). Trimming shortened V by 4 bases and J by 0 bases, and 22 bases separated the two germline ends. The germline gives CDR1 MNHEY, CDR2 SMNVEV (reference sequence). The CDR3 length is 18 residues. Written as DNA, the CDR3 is TGTGCCAGCAGTTCCCTTGTGGTGTACAGGACCAGCTCCTACGAGCAGTACTTC. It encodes CASSSLVVYRTSSYEQYF.

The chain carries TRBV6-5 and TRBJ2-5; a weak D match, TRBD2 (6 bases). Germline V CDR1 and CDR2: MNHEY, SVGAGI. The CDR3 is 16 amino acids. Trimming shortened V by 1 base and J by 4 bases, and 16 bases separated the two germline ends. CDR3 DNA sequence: TGTGCCAGCAGTTACTTCCCTACGGGAGTGGGAGAGACCCAGTACTTC. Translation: CASSYFPTGVGETQYF.

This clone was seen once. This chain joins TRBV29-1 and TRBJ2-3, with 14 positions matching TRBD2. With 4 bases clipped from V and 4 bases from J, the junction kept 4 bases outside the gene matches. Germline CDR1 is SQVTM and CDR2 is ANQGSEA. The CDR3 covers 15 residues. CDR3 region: CSVVGTSGSSDTQYF. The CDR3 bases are TGCAGCGTTGTAGGGACTAGCGGGAGTTCAGATACGCAGTATTTT.

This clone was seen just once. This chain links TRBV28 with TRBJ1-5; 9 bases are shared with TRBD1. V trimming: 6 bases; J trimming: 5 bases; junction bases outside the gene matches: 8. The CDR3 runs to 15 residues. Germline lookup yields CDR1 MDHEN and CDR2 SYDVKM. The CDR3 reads CASSNLDRGYQPQHF. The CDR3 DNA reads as TGTGCCAGCAGCAACCTGGACAGGGGTTATCAGCCCCAGCATTTT.

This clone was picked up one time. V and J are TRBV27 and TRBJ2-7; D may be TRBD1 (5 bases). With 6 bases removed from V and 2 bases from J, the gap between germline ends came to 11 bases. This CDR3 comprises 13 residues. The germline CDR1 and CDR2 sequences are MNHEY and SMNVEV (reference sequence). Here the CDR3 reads CASSQTEAYEQYF. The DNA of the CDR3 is TGTGCCAGCAGCCAGACAGAGGCCTACGAGCAGTACTTC.

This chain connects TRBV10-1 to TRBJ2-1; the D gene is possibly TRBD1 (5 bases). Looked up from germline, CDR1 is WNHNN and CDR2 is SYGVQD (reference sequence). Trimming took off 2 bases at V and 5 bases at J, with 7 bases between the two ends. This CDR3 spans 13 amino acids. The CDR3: CASSEIRDNEQFF. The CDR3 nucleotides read TGCGCCAGCAGTGAGATCAGGGACAATGAGCAGTTCTTC.

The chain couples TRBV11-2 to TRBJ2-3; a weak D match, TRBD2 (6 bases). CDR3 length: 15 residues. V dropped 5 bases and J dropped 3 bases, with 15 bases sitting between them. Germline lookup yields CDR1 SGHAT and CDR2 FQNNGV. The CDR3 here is CASSIQGRGTDTQYF. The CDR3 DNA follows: TGTGCCAGCAGCATCCAGGGTCGGGGGACAGATACGCAGTATTTT.

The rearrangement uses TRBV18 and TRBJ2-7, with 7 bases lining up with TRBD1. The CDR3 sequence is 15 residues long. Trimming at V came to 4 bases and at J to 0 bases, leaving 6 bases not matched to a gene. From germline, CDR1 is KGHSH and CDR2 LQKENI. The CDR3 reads CASSRGRDSSYEQYV. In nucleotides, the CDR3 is TGTGCCAGCTCACGGGGCCGGGACAGCTCCTACGAGCAGTACGTC.

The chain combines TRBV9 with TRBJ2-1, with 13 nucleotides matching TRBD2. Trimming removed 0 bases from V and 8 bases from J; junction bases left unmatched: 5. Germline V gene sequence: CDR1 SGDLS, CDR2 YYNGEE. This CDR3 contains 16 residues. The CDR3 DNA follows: TGTGCCAGCAGCGTAGGACTAGCGGGGGGTACATATGAGCAGTTCTTC. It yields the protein CASSVGLAGGTYEQFF.

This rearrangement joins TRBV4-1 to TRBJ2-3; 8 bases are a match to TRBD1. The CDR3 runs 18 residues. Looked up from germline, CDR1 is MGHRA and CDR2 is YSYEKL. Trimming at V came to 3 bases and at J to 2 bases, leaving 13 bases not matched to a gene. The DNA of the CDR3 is TGCGCCAGCAGCCAGGTCTATCCCGGGACAGGAGACACAGATACGCAGTATTTT. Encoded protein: CASSQVYPGTGDTDTQYF.

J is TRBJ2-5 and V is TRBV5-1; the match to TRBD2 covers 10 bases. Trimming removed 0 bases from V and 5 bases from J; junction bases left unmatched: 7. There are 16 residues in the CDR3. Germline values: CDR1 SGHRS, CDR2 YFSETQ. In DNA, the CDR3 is TGCGCCAGCAGCTTGGGAGCGGGAGGGGATTTGGAGACCCAGTACTTC. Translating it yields CASSLGAGGDLETQYF.